The 17 T cell receptor beta chains in this list originate from one sample, sequenced in a study of T cells in Graves' hyperthyroidism and ophthalmopathy. Researchers amplified the TCR beta CDR3 regions from RNA transcripts. First-round RT-PCR with HTBI primers amplified the TCR CDR3 region. TCRdb redid the calling of the multiplex PCR reads with MiXCR, one entry per CDR3 protein. The sample lists 650,000 to 850,000 distinct CDR3 sequences, roughly a sixth occurring once. The specimen was blood. All receptors come from a woman between 45 and 60 years old with Graves' hyperthyroidism that later progressed to Graves' ophthalmopathy.

This clonotype was detected ten times or more. The chain carries TRBV30 and TRBJ1-2, with 8 nucleotides matching TRBD1. Germline V lookup: CDR1 GTSNPN, CDR2 SVGIG (reference sequence). The J segment lost 1 base and the V segment lost 5 bases, leaving 0 bases of the junction unmatched. The CDR3 loop spans 12 amino acids. DNA of the CDR3: TGTGCCTGGGACAGGGGTAACTATGGCTACACCTTC. Its protein is CAWDRGNYGYTF.

The V and J genes are TRBV12-3 or TRBV12-4 and TRBJ2-1, with 11 bases that match TRBD1. V was clipped by 6 bases and J by 4 bases; unmatched bases: 5. The CDR3 runs to 15 residues. CDR3 in DNA: TGTGCCAGCAGATTGGGACAGGGGGTTTACAATGAGCAGTTCTTC. Translated: CASRLGQGVYNEQFF.

This chain joins TRBV20-1 and TRBJ1-5, with D hard to call. V gave up 6 bases and J gave up 0 bases, with 9 bases separating them. The CDR3 covers 13 residues. Per the germline V gene, CDR1 is DFQATT and CDR2 is SNEGSKA (reference sequence). The CDR3 nucleotides read TGCAGTGCCCGAAGGAATAGCAATCAGCCCCAGCATTTT. Residues: CSARRNSNQPQHF.

This clonotype was seen repeatedly, ten times or more. The chain carries TRBV27 and TRBJ2-5; TRBD2 is a possible D gene (6 bases). Germline lookup yields CDR1 MNHEY and CDR2 SMNVEV (reference sequence). The CDR3 covers 16 residues. Between the trimmed V and J ends, which lost 0 bases and 5 bases, there was a span of 16 bases. The CDR3, as DNA: TGTGCCAGCAGTTTATCGAGGACTAACCTCGGGGAGACCCAGTACTTC. Its protein product is CASSLSRTNLGETQYF.

Notes on this clonotype: Its ends do not fully match the called genes, so a read error is possible. The chain combines TRBV12-5 with TRBJ1-2; perhaps TRBD1 as D (5 bases). CDR3 size: 19 residues. Looked up from germline, CDR1 is LGHNT and CDR2 is FRNRAP. The CDR3 loop is CASGFIIGGADSSNYGHTF. The CDR3 DNA reads TGTGCTAGTGGTTTCATCATCGGTGGGGCCGACTCCTCTAACTATGGCCACACCTTC. The complete variable domain, with remaining parts taken from reference TRBV12-5 and TRBJ1-2, reads DARVTQTPRHKVTEMGQEVTMRCQPILGHNTVFWYRQTMMQGLELLAYFRNRAPLDDSGMPKDRFSAEMPDATLATLKIQPSEPRDSAVYFCASGFIIGGADSSNYGHTFGSGTRLTVV.

This clonotype showed up just a few times. The V call is TRBV9, the J call TRBJ2-1; D may be TRBD2 (6 bases). Trimming took off 0 bases at V and 9 bases at J, with 25 bases between the two ends. The length of the CDR3 is 18 residues. CDR1 SGDLS and CDR2 YYNGEE come from the germline V gene. The CDR3 loop is CASSVDPTMAGPRSEQFF. Here the CDR3 DNA reads TGTGCCAGCAGCGTAGATCCCACTATGGCGGGGCCTAGGAGTGAGCAGTTCTTC.

This clonotype was observed a handful of times. CDR3 nucleotide sequence: TGCGCCAGCAGTGAGGCGGGCGGGTACTCCTACAATGAGCAGTTCTTC. It specifies CASSEAGGYSYNEQFF. The chain is built from TRBV10-2 and TRBJ2-1; D is possibly TRBD2 (5 bases). CDR1 is WSHSY and CDR2 is SAAADI in the germline V gene. The CDR3 consists of 16 residues. Trimming removed 2 bases from V and 0 bases from J, with 11 bases in between.

J is TRBJ2-5 and V is TRBV3-1; 10 positions agree with TRBD2. V lost 8 bases and J lost 5; bases outside the gene matches: 5. Germline assignment: CDR1 LGHDT and CDR2 YNNKEL (reference sequence). This CDR3 spans 13 amino acids. CDR3 DNA sequence: TGTGCCAGCCAGCGGGGGGGCATGGAGACCCAGTACTTC. Protein sequence: CASQRGGMETQYF.

The table lists this clonotype with a few counts. The chain carries TRBV3-1 and TRBJ2-2, with D possibly being TRBD1 (6 bases). The length of the CDR3 is 17 residues. V was shortened by 1 base and J by 7 bases, with 19 bases between the two germline ends. Per germline, CDR1 LGHDT and CDR2 YNNKEL (reference sequence). The CDR3 DNA is TGTGCCAGCAGCCAAGCCCTCCGGGACATGGCTGGCGGGGAGCTGTTTTTT. This sequence encodes CASSQALRDMAGGELFF. Full variable domain (missing parts from reference TRBV3-1 and TRBJ2-2): DTAVSQTPKYLVTQMGNDKSIKCEQNLGHDTMYWYKQDSKKFLKIMFSYNNKELIINETVPNRFSPKSPDKAHLNLHINSLELGDSAVYFCASSQALRDMAGGELFFGEGSRLTVL.

The chain recombines TRBV10-3 with TRBJ2-7; 10 positions match TRBD2. The CDR3 covers 16 residues. J was trimmed by 1 base and V by 0 bases; bases with no gene match: 3. Germline values: CDR1 ENHRY, CDR2 SYGVKD. CDR3 DNA: TGTGCCATCAGTGAGTCGGCTAGCGGGGGATCCTACGAGCAGTACTTC. Translating it yields CAISESASGGSYEQYF.

The chain joins TRBV11-2 to TRBJ1-2, with 7 bases identical to TRBD1. Trimming at V came to 4 bases and at J to 1 base, leaving 12 bases not matched to a gene. This CDR3 is 17 amino acids long. The V gene's germline CDR1 is SGHAT and CDR2 FQNNGV. The CDR3 DNA sequence: TGTGCCAGCAGCTCCCAGCACGGACAGGATCTTAACTATGGCTACACCTTC. This codes for CASSSQHGQDLNYGYTF.

This clonotype was seen ten or more times. V gene TRBV6-5 combines with J gene TRBJ1-1; D remains ambiguous. V was cut by 4 bases and J by 0 bases, with 15 bases left in between. This CDR3 is 16 amino acids long. Germline-derived CDR1 and CDR2 are MNHEY and SVGAGI. The CDR3 region is CASSSVEVLMNTEAFF. The CDR3 DNA reads TGTGCCAGCAGTTCCGTCGAGGTACTGATGAACACTGAAGCTTTCTTT.

This clonotype was recorded a few times. The gene calls are TRBV6-2 or TRBV6-3 and TRBJ2-1; no clear D gene. The ends were cut back, 5 bases at V and 4 bases at J, with 12 bases in the middle. In germline, CDR1 is MNHEY, CDR2 SVGEGT. CDR3 length: 14 residues. The CDR3 nucleotides are TGTGCCAGCAGTCGGCGGCCAGGATACAATGAGCAGTTCTTC. Residues: CASSRRPGYNEQFF.

Many counts were recorded for this clonotype. J is TRBJ2-5 and V is TRBV6-1; a weak D match, TRBD1 (6 bases). Trimming stripped 5 bases from V and 3 bases from J, with 22 bases between. This CDR3 has 17 residues. Germline CDR1 MNHNS, CDR2 SASEGT. As DNA, the CDR3 is TGTGCCAGCAGTTCATCTAAGACATGGACAGACAAAGAGACCCAGTACTTC. Amino acid sequence: CASSSSKTWTDKETQYF.

This clonotype was detected only a few times. The chain links TRBV3-1 to TRBJ2-3, with 9 bases matching TRBD2. Germline CDR1 is LGHDT and CDR2 is YNNKEL (reference sequence). The CDR3 has 16 residues. The ends lost 3 bases at V and 4 bases at J; junction bases unmatched: 8. The CDR3 bases are TGTGCCAGCAGCCACGATAAGCGGGGGGTCGCAGATACGCAGTATTTT. It encodes CASSHDKRGVADTQYF.

This clonotype was detected ten times or more. The J gene is TRBJ2-1, the V gene TRBV11-2, with TRBD1 matching 11 bases. The CDR3 has 17 amino acids. Germline trimming cut 5 bases from V and 7 bases from J; bases unmatched to any gene: 13. CDR1 SGHAT and CDR2 FQNNGV come from the germline V gene. CDR3 protein: CASSILPGQGDKNEQFF. CDR3 in DNA: TGTGCCAGCAGCATCCTACCGGGACAGGGGGATAAGAATGAGCAGTTCTTC.

The V and J genes are TRBV6-1 and TRBJ2-1; D could derive from TRBD1 or TRBD2 (5 bases each). V lost 6 bases, J lost 1 base, and 13 bases lay in between. The CDR3 is made up of 15 amino acids. Looked up from germline, CDR1 is MNHNS and CDR2 is SASEGT. The CDR3 protein is CASSGLGGSYNEQFF. CDR3 DNA: TGTGCCAGCAGCGGACTTGGGGGATCCTACAATGAGCAGTTCTTC.